The 27 T cell receptor beta chains below all came from one sample that was sequenced in a study of breast tumors, draining lymph nodes, adjacent tissues. In TCRdb, the multiplex PCR reads were re-called with MiXCR into one record per CDR3 protein. The sample holds about 130,000 distinct CDR3 sequences; 21% are singletons and the top ten take 2% to 2.5%. The lymph nodes were axillary draining lymph nodes from breast cancer patients. Material for sequencing was axillary lymph node tissue. The receptors originated from a female donor with breast cancer. Some clones in this sample may be carry-over from other donors' samples.

This clonotype has a count of ten or more. The chain is built from TRBV19 and TRBJ1-3; D not certain. CDR3 size: 12 residues. Trimming left V 4 bases short and J 8 bases short, with 9 bases between. Germline V lookup: CDR1 LNHDA, CDR2 SQIVND (reference sequence). In DNA form, the CDR3 reads TGTGCCAGTAGTACAAGTAAGGACACCATATATTTT. This sequence encodes CASSTSKDTIYF.

At least ten counts were recorded for this clonotype. This sequence joins TRBV7-2 and TRBJ1-4; 8 nucleotides match TRBD1. Germline assignment: CDR1 SGHTA and CDR2 FQGNSA. This CDR3 has 16 amino acids. V shed 4 bases, J shed 5 bases, and the junction held 9 bases outside the gene matches. The CDR3 DNA reads TGTGCCAGCAGCTATGCAGGGGGCTGGCGAAATGAAAAACTGTTTTTT. It translates to CASSYAGGWRNEKLFF.

This clonotype appeared many times. This chain connects TRBV11-2 to TRBJ2-3; TRBD2 agrees at 9 bases. The CDR3 covers 16 residues. Germline V gene lookup returns CDR1 SGHAT and CDR2 FQNNGV. V was pared by 1 base and J by 3 bases, with 5 bases of the junction left unmatched. In DNA form, the CDR3 reads TGTGCCAGCAGCTTAGGTATTAGCGGGAGTACAGATACGCAGTATTTT. Translating it yields CASSLGISGSTDTQYF.

Notes on this clonotype: A much more abundant neighbour one base away suggests this may be a read error. The chain carries TRBV6-6 and TRBJ1-6; 9 bases fit TRBD1. CDR1 is MNHNY, CDR2 SVGAGI, per germline (reference sequence). The CDR3 is 20 amino acids. The CDR3 region is CASSYTGGQGISYGNSPPHF. In nucleotides, the CDR3 is TGTGCCAGCAGTTACACCGGGGGACAGGGAATCTCCTACGGGAATTCACCCCCCCACTTT.

About this clonotype itself: A much larger clone lies a single base off, so this may be a read error. The V gene is TRBV5-1, the J gene TRBJ2-1; the match to TRBD1 covers 8 bases. CDR1 and CDR2 (germline): SGHRS, YFSETQ. The CDR3 spans 15 residues. This CDR3 is CASSLGTGTHGEQLF. The CDR3 region has the DNA TGCGCCAGCAGCTTGGGGACAGGGACCCATGGTGAGCAGCTCTTC.

The chain uses TRBV30 and TRBJ2-1; D is uncertain. Trimming cost V 1 base and J 7 bases, with 11 bases left between them. Germline V gene sequence: CDR1 GTSNPN, CDR2 SVGIG (reference sequence). This CDR3 is 13 amino acids long. CDR3 protein: CAWSENLPNEQFF. The CDR3 DNA sequence: TGTGCCTGGAGTGAAAATTTACCGAATGAGCAGTTCTTC.

This clonotype appeared many times. The rearrangement uses TRBV12-5 and TRBJ1-4; 9 bases map to TRBD1. This CDR3 contains 14 residues. CDR1 is LGHNT, CDR2 FRNRAP, per germline. J was trimmed by 7 bases and V by 5 bases; bases with no gene match: 5. The CDR3 is CASGPGTGFEKLFF. DNA of the CDR3: TGTGCTAGTGGTCCCGGGACAGGGTTTGAAAAACTGTTTTTT.

This clonotype has ten or more counts. J is TRBJ1-2 and V is TRBV20-1; D possibly corresponds to TRBD1 (5 bases). This CDR3 is built from 14 residues. CDR1 is DFQATT and CDR2 is SNEGSKA in the germline V gene (reference sequence). V lost 4 bases, J lost 6 bases, and 18 bases lay in between. CDR3 loop: CSATDSPEGHGYTF. CDR3 in DNA: TGCAGTGCTACCGACAGTCCGGAGGGTCATGGCTACACCTTC.

Points on this clonotype: This may be a read error: a much more frequent sequence differs by one nucleotide. The chain recombines TRBV2 with TRBJ2-2, with D tentatively TRBD1 or TRBD2 (5 bases each). Germline CDR1 reads SNHLY; CDR2 reads FYNNEI. This CDR3 is built from 13 residues. The CDR3 bases are TGTGCCAGCAGTGTGACAGATCCCGGGGAGCTGCTTTTT. It translates to CASSVTDPGELLF.

The table lists this clonotype with many counts. This chain uses TRBV20-1 with TRBJ1-6; no clear D. The V and J ends lost 1 base and 5 bases respectively, with 9 bases between them. CDR3 length equals 14 residues. CDR1 is DFQATT and CDR2 is SNEGSKA in the germline V gene (reference sequence). The CDR3 here is CSARVLADNSPLHF. The CDR3 nucleotides are TGCAGTGCTAGAGTTCTGGCAGATAATTCACCCCTCCACTTT.

This clonotype came up many times. This sequence joins TRBV20-1 and TRBJ2-2; D is ambiguous. CDR1 is DFQATT, CDR2 SNEGSKA, per germline (reference sequence). Between the trimmed V and J ends, which lost 3 bases and 4 bases, there was a span of 3 bases. This CDR3 has 11 residues. CDR3 amino acids: CSASLTGELFF. In DNA, the CDR3 is TGCAGTGCTAGTCTCACCGGGGAGCTGTTTTTT.

This clonotype was observed at least ten times. The chain combines TRBV5-8 with TRBJ1-6; TRBD1 aligns across 8 bases. J gave up 6 bases and V 4 bases, and 6 bases lay outside the gene matches. Per germline, CDR1 SGHTS and CDR2 YDEGEE. The CDR3 length is 15 residues. The CDR3 protein is CASSRGQGGNSPLHF. DNA of the CDR3: TGTGCCAGCAGCCGAGGACAGGGTGGTAATTCACCCCTCCACTTT.

Comments on this clonotype: This may be a read error, as it is one base from a much larger clone. This chain links TRBV6-1 with TRBJ2-7, with TRBD2 as a possible D gene (6 bases). Germline CDR1 reads MNHNS; CDR2 reads SASEGT. There are 14 residues in the CDR3. DNA for the CDR3: TGTGCCAGCAGGTGGAGGGAAATCTTTCTCGAGCAGGACTTC. As protein: CASRWREIFLEQDF.

In this sample, this clonotype turned up many times. The chain is built from TRBV20-1 and TRBJ2-7; 9 bases align to TRBD2. CDR3 length equals 14 residues. V lost 6 bases and J lost 3; bases outside the gene matches: 9. Germline V gene data show CDR1 as DFQATT and CDR2 as SNEGSKA (reference sequence). The CDR3 DNA reads TGCAGTGCCTCGAAGACTAGCGGAATCTACGAGCAGTACTTC. Its protein is CSASKTSGIYEQYF.

Concerning this clonotype: A read error may be the cause here, since a much bigger clone is one base away. The V call is TRBV5-1, the J call TRBJ2-1; 7 bases align to TRBD1. Germline V lookup: CDR1 SGHRS, CDR2 YFSETQ. After removal of 3 bases from V and 6 bases from J, the junction contained 15 bases not matched to a gene. There are 17 residues in the CDR3. The CDR3 region has the DNA TGCGCCAGCAGCTCGGCCCTGGGGACAGCGGAGGTCAATGAGCAGTTCTTC. It codes for CASSSALGTAEVNEQFF. Drawing the rest from reference TRBV5-1 and TRBJ2-1, the complete variable domain is KAGVTQTPRYLIKTRGQQVTLSCSPISGHRSVSWYQQTPGQGLQFLFEYFSETQRNKGNFPGRFSGRQFSNSRSEMNVSTLELGDSALYLCASSSALGTAEVNEQFFGPGTRLTVL.

This clonotype was seen repeatedly, ten times or more. The chain couples TRBV27 to TRBJ1-2, with D tentatively TRBD1 (5 bases). Trimming pared 1 base from V and 8 bases from J, leaving 14 bases between. This CDR3 has 14 residues. Germline assignment: CDR1 MNHEY and CDR2 SMNVEV (reference sequence). CDR3 sequence: CASSLFRDSRGYTF. DNA for the CDR3: TGTGCCAGCAGTTTATTCAGGGACTCGAGGGGCTACACCTTC.

This clonotype has a count of ten or more. The DNA of the CDR3 is TGTGCCAGCATCGAGACAGGGCAGTATAATTCACCCCTCCACTTT. Its protein is CASIETGQYNSPLHF. The rearrangement links TRBV5-8 to TRBJ1-6; TRBD1 matches at 7 bases. Germline CDR1 and CDR2: SGHTS and YDEGEE. This CDR3 has 15 amino acids. Trimming at V came to 6 bases and at J to 4 bases, leaving 7 bases not matched to a gene.

In this sample, this clonotype turned up a few times. The CDR3 DNA follows: TGTGCCAGCAGCCTTACAGGGGGCAATCGGAGTGGCTACACCTTC. Its protein is CASSLTGGNRSGYTF. The chain is built from TRBV28 and TRBJ1-2; 9 bases line up with TRBD1. Germline lookup yields CDR1 MDHEN and CDR2 SYDVKM. This CDR3 region has 15 residues. Trimming at V came to 6 bases and at J to 7 bases, leaving 12 bases not matched to a gene.

The table lists this clonotype with many counts. This sequence joins TRBV30 and TRBJ2-7, with 9 positions matching TRBD1. CDR3 length equals 15 residues. The trim removed 2 bases at V and 3 bases at J, leaving 8 bases unmatched. Per germline, CDR1 GTSNPN and CDR2 SVGIG (reference sequence). In nucleotides, the CDR3 is TGTGCCTGGAGTCCATCTGGGACAGGGTTCTACGAGCAGTACTTC. This sequence encodes CAWSPSGTGFYEQYF.

This clonotype has ten or more counts. The V call is TRBV5-1, the J call TRBJ2-1; D may be TRBD1 (6 bases). The CDR3 runs 15 residues. Germline CDR1 SGHRS, CDR2 YFSETQ. With 1 base removed from V and 8 bases from J, the gap between germline ends came to 16 bases. The CDR3 DNA sequence: TGCGCCAGCAGCTTGTTTGGGCAGGGGTCGGATGAGCAGTTCTTC. Translation gives CASSLFGQGSDEQFF. Full variable domain (missing parts from reference TRBV5-1 and TRBJ2-1): KAGVTQTPRYLIKTRGQQVTLSCSPISGHRSVSWYQQTPGQGLQFLFEYFSETQRNKGNFPGRFSGRQFSNSRSEMNVSTLELGDSALYLCASSLFGQGSDEQFFGPGTRLTVL.

This clonotype was detected ten times or more. The chain uses TRBV20-1 and TRBJ2-3; weak D call: TRBD2 (7 bases). The germline gives CDR1 DFQATT, CDR2 SNEGSKA (reference sequence). CDR3 length: 13 residues. Trimming pared 5 bases from V and 10 bases from J, leaving 19 bases between. The CDR3 spells CSAQVRGRGAQYF. The CDR3 DNA is TGCAGTGCTCAAGTCCGAGGGAGGGGGGCGCAGTATTTT.

There are a few counts of this clonotype. The CDR3 here is CASSARRGQPQHF. CDR3 in DNA: TGTGCCAGTAGTGCCAGAAGGGGTCAGCCCCAGCATTTT. This chain connects TRBV19 to TRBJ1-5, with D perhaps TRBD1 (5 bases). The V gene's germline CDR1 is LNHDA and CDR2 SQIVND (reference sequence). V was shortened by 5 bases and J by 6 bases, with 11 bases between the two germline ends. The CDR3 sequence is 13 residues long.

A word on this clonotype: A single base separates this from a much larger clone, so it may be a read error. The V gene is TRBV3-1, the J gene TRBJ2-1; 7 nucleotides align to TRBD1. CDR1 and CDR2 (germline): LGHDT, YNNKEL (reference sequence). CDR3 size: 15 residues. The CDR3 is CASNIRDSLYDEQFF. CDR3 sequence (DNA): TGTGCCAGCAACATCCGGGACAGCCTCTACGATGAGCAGTTCTTC.

This clonotype has at least ten counts. The V and J genes are TRBV20-1 and TRBJ2-1; 9 bases agree with TRBD2. This CDR3 has 15 residues. Germline loops: CDR1 DFQATT, CDR2 SNEGSKA (reference sequence). V trimming: 6 bases; J trimming: 5 bases; junction bases outside the gene matches: 11. This chain's CDR3 is CSALVAGGGNNEQFF. CDR3 DNA: TGCAGTGCCCTCGTTGCGGGGGGGGGAAACAATGAGCAGTTCTTC.

As concerns this clonotype: A read error may explain this, as a much larger clone is one base away. This chain uses TRBV6-1 with TRBJ1-4, with D unclear. This CDR3 is 13 amino acids long. Germline values: CDR1 MNHNS, CDR2 SASEGT. The CDR3, as DNA: TGTGCCTGCAGTGAAGGGCATAATGAAAAACTGTTTTTT. Translation: CACSEGHNEKLFF.

This clonotype was observed a single time. This CDR3 is missing its conserved last phenylalanine or tryptophan, likely due to a read error. The V call is TRBV25-1, the J call TRBJ2-5; 10 nucleotides align to TRBD1. The CDR3 has 14 amino acids. Germline V gene lookup returns CDR1 MGHDK and CDR2 SYGVNS. V shed 4 bases and J 4 bases; nucleotides not matched to a gene: 3. CDR3 in amino acids: CASSGQGAGETQYS. CDR3 nucleotides: TGTGCCAGCAGTGGACAGGGGGCAGGAGAGACCCAGTACTCC.

This clonotype was observed once. The CDR3 DNA sequence: TGTGCCATCAGTACCAAGGCGTTGGGCATGAACACTGAAGCTTTCTTT. This translates into CAISTKALGMNTEAFF. The chain employs TRBV10-3 and TRBJ1-1, with D hard to call. V dropped 5 bases and J dropped 0 bases, with 16 bases sitting between them. Per germline, CDR1 ENHRY and CDR2 SYGVKD. This CDR3 has 16 residues.